This TCR beta chain was observed in a study of T cell responses to AZD1222 COVID-19 vaccine. Study observations and caveats: Seropositive AZD1222 recipients at baseline numbered only six or seven.

As regards this clone: Its antigen is undetermined.

Measured with immunoSEQ multiplex PCR; TCRdb has only the in-frame clones, and not every one. The sample carries about 100,000 clones, about nine tenths recorded once. V lost 6 bases and J 5 bases, leaving 13 bases between the germline ends. Germline V gene data show CDR1 as LNHDA and CDR2 as SQIVND (reference sequence). The CDR3 consists of 13 residues. This sequence originates from an adult in good health. Sequenced here: peripheral blood, sampled on day 0 of AZD1222 vaccination. The chain links TRBV19 to TRBJ2-5; the D gene is possibly TRBD2 (6 bases). The CDR3 coding sequence is TGTGCCAGTAGCAGACTAGAAGGTGAGACCCAGTACTTC. Protein product: CASSRLEGETQYF. The variable domain in full, with the rest retrieved from reference TRBV19 and TRBJ2-5, is DGGITQSPKYLFRKEGQNVTLSCEQNLNHDAMYWYRQDPGQGLRLIYYSQIVNDFQKGDIAEGYSVSREKKESFPLTVTSAQKNPTAFYLCASSRLEGETQYFGPGTRLLVL.